This TCR beta chain was identified during a study of blood T cell repertoires in COVID-19. In the study overall: Some COVID-19 samples were acute and others convalescent; all came from the United States, Italy and Spain. Sample material is recorded as cDNA or gDNA derived from T cells, B-cell-depleted T cells, or PBMCs.

This clone appeared once. Authors' data handling: Reference gene primer amplification gave estimated nucleated cell counts. Profiling relied on immunoSEQ multiplex PCR, and the TCRdb table lists in-frame clones only, not all of them. From that table come the V and J calls and clone size; the DNA was used to work out D and trimming. Here the sample spans about 150,000 clones, 75% to 95% being singletons. The source is a man in his forties or fifties with acute or convalescent COVID-19. What was sequenced was peripheral blood.

The CDR3 DNA reads TGCGCCAGCAGCCAAGGGACTAGCGGGGGGGATACGCAGTATTTT. Translating gives CASSQGTSGGDTQYF. The rearrangement joins TRBV4-1 to TRBJ2-3; 14 nucleotides line up with TRBD2. Losses at the gene ends were 1 base for V and 6 bases for J; bases not matched to a gene: 0. The CDR3 length is 15 residues. Germline lookup yields CDR1 MGHRA and CDR2 YSYEKL.